This T cell receptor (beta chain) was captured in a study of blood T cell repertoires in COVID-19. Across the study: Samples of COVID-19 (acute and convalescent) were obtained from the United States, Italy and Spain.

Those enrolled in Seattle joined during active infection and were followed longitudinally afterward. The CDR3 is 19 residues long. Germline CDR1 reads LGHNA; CDR2 reads YNFKEQ. Trimming took 3 bases from V and 4 from J; bases not matched to a gene: 14. This clone was observed a few times. Original handling: Nucleated cell counts were estimated from reference gene primer amplification. The protocol was immunoSEQ multiplex PCR, while the TCRdb copy is restricted to in-frame clones and leaves out a portion. V and J calls and clone size are given by that table; D and trimming were obtained from the DNA. The sample has 110,000 or so clones, 75% to 90% seen once.

The rearrangement uses TRBV4-2 and TRBJ2-1; TRBD2 matches 11 bases. Sequencing used peripheral blood. The source of this sequence is a woman in her sixties with COVID-19, enrolled during active disease. DNA for the CDR3: TGTGCCAGCAGCCACCTTATCCTTAGCGGGGGGGCCCAGTACAATGAGCAGTTCTTC. Protein product: CASSHLILSGGAQYNEQFF.